Following are 15 T cell receptor beta chains from one sample sequenced in a study of blood T cell repertoires in COVID-19. Repertoires were generated with immunoSEQ multiplex PCR, while TCRdb's copy carries only in-frame clones and drops some. The table has 150,000 to 200,000 clones, 85% to 95% seen once. The sample consisted of peripheral blood. These receptors originate from a man in his forties or fifties with acute or convalescent COVID-19.

The chain carries TRBV2 and TRBJ2-2; 9 nucleotides agree with TRBD1. The trim removed 5 bases at V and 6 bases at J, leaving 7 bases unmatched. The CDR3 has 15 amino acids. Germline V gene lookup returns CDR1 SNHLY and CDR2 FYNNEI. The CDR3 DNA reads as TGTGCCAGCAGTCCCGGACAGGGGTTCCCCGGGGAGCTGTTTTTT. Amino acids: CASSPGQGFPGELFF.

The V and J genes are TRBV14 and TRBJ2-7; a possible D gene is TRBD1 (5 bases). Germline values: CDR1 SGHDN, CDR2 FVKESK. The CDR3 contains 13 residues. The ends were cut back, 5 bases at V and 5 bases at J, with 13 bases in the middle. For the CDR3, the DNA is TGTGCCAGCAGCAAAACCAGGGTCCACGAGCAGTACTTC. Protein product: CASSKTRVHEQYF.

The chain combines TRBV7-8 with TRBJ1-2; D might be TRBD1 (6 bases). Trimming removed 1 base at V and 4 bases at J, with 10 bases between. This CDR3 has 14 residues. Per the germline V gene, CDR1 is SGHVS and CDR2 is FQNEAQ. The CDR3 DNA follows: TGTGCCAGCAGCTTAGAGCTAGGGGGCTATGGCTACACCTTC. Its protein product is CASSLELGGYGYTF.

This chain joins TRBV7-8 and TRBJ2-1, with TRBD2 matching 14 bases. Per germline, CDR1 SGHVS and CDR2 FQNEAQ. J was trimmed by 8 bases and V by 0 bases; bases with no gene match: 9. This CDR3 region has 18 residues. Here the CDR3 reads CASSLAGRLAGGPYEQFF. CDR3 DNA: TGTGCCAGCAGCTTAGCCGGAAGACTAGCGGGAGGGCCCTATGAGCAGTTCTTC.

This clone came up once. CDR3 sequence: CASSPDSYNEQFF. The CDR3 region has the DNA TGCGCCAGCAGTCCGGACAGCTACAATGAGCAGTTCTTC. This chain connects TRBV10-2 to TRBJ2-1; D is perhaps TRBD1 (6 bases). The V and J ends lost 5 bases and 3 bases respectively, with 8 bases between them. Germline values: CDR1 WSHSY, CDR2 SAAADI. The CDR3 spans 13 residues.

The chain joins TRBV5-1 to TRBJ1-2, with D unclear. The V gene's germline CDR1 is SGHRS and CDR2 YFSETQ. V gave up 5 bases and J gave up 7 bases, with 18 bases separating them. The CDR3 sequence is 14 residues long. CDR3 bases: TGCGCCAGCAGACTCGGGTCAGCCACGTCTGGCTACACCTTC. The encoded protein is CASRLGSATSGYTF.

This clone has a single count. The chain joins TRBV10-3 to TRBJ1-5; a possible D gene is TRBD1 (6 bases). Germline loops: CDR1 ENHRY, CDR2 SYGVKD. The V gene lost 4 bases and the J gene lost 3 bases, with 22 bases spanning the gap. The CDR3 loop spans 18 amino acids. The CDR3 DNA sequence: TGTGCCATCAGTGCGACGACAGGACTTGGGGTGGCCAATCAGCCCCAGCATTTT. The encoded protein is CAISATTGLGVANQPQHF.

The J gene is TRBJ2-7, the V gene TRBV12-3 or TRBV12-4, with TRBD1 identical over 7 bases. The V and J ends lost 4 bases and 6 bases, in that order; junction bases with no gene match: 6. The CDR3 runs 13 residues. The CDR3 protein is CASSSLNRGEQYF. Written as DNA, the CDR3 is TGTGCCAGCAGTTCCCTCAACAGGGGCGAGCAGTACTTC.

The chain is built from TRBV18 and TRBJ1-4; a weak D match, TRBD1 (6 bases). Trimming stripped 2 bases from V and 8 bases from J, with 12 bases between. This CDR3 comprises 14 residues. Germline-derived CDR1 and CDR2 are KGHSH and LQKENI. The CDR3 spells CASSPGQPGEKLFF. The DNA of the CDR3 is TGTGCCAGCTCACCAGGACAGCCTGGGGAAAAACTGTTTTTT.

J is TRBJ1-2 and V is TRBV4-2; possible D gene TRBD1, 5 bases. The CDR3 covers 13 residues. V gave up 5 bases and J gave up 6 bases, with 13 bases separating them. The V gene's germline CDR1 is LGHNA and CDR2 YNFKEQ. As DNA, the CDR3 is TGTGCCAGCAGCTCCCCGGACAAGGATGGCTACACCTTC. Encoded protein: CASSSPDKDGYTF.

V gene TRBV28 combines with J gene TRBJ2-1; 7 bases are shared with TRBD2. CDR3 length equals 15 residues. Unmatched junction bases numbered 5, after V lost 2 bases and J lost 4 bases. Germline assignment: CDR1 MDHEN and CDR2 SYDVKM. In DNA, the CDR3 is TGTGCCAGCAGTTTAGGCGGGAGAACGTACAATGAGCAGTTCTTC. It encodes CASSLGGRTYNEQFF.

This clone was counted a single time. The gene calls are TRBV28 and TRBJ1-6; TRBD1 matches at 8 bases. The germline V gene encodes CDR1 MDHEN and CDR2 SYDVKM. Trimming removed 2 bases from V and 6 bases from J; junction bases left unmatched: 0. This CDR3 has 14 residues. DNA for the CDR3: TGTGCCAGCAGTTTAACAGGGGGTAATTCACCCCTCCACTTT. Translation: CASSLTGGNSPLHF.

The rearrangement links TRBV3-1 (or the pseudogene TRBV3-2) to TRBJ1-1; the D gene is possibly TRBD1 (5 bases). The CDR3 loop spans 13 amino acids. V was cut by 3 bases and J by 5 bases, with 10 bases left in between. Germline V CDR1 and CDR2: LGHDT, YNNKEL (reference sequence). The CDR3 here is CASSQQGVTEAFF. The DNA of the CDR3 is TGTGCCAGCAGCCAGCAGGGTGTAACTGAAGCTTTCTTT.

This clone was observed a handful of times. The rearrangement links TRBV27 to TRBJ1-1, with a possible D match to TRBD1 (6 bases). The length of the CDR3 is 12 residues. Trimming cost V 6 bases and J 4 bases, with 9 bases left between them. Germline CDR1 and CDR2: MNHEY and SMNVEV (reference sequence). The CDR3 nucleotides read TGTGCCAGCAGGCGAGGGGGCACTGAAGCTTTCTTT. Translated: CASRRGGTEAFF.

A single count supports this clone. V and J are TRBV5-8 and TRBJ2-4; 8 positions agree with TRBD2. The CDR3 has 14 amino acids. The germline gives CDR1 SGHTS, CDR2 YDEGEE. V lost 4 bases and J lost 3; bases outside the gene matches: 3. For the CDR3, the DNA is TGTGCCAGCAGCGGCGGGACTAGCAAAAACATTCAGTACTTC. This codes for CASSGGTSKNIQYF.